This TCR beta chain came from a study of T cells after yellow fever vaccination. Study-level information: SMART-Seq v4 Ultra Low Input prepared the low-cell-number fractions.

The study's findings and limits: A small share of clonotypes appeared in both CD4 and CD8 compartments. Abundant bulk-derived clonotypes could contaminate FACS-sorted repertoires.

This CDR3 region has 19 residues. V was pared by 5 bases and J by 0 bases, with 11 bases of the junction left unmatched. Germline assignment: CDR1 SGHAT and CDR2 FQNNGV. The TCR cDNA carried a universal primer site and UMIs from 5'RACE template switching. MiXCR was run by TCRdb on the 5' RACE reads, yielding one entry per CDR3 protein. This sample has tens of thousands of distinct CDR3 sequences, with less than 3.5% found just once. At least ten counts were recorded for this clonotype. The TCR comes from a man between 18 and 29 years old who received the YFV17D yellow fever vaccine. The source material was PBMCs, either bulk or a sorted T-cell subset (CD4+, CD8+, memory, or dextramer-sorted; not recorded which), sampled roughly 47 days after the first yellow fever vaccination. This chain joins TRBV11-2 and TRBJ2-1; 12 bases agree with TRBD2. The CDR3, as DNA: TGTGCCAGCAGCCCCCGATGGACTAGCGGGGCCAGCTCCTACAATGAGCAGTTCTTC. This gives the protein CASSPRWTSGASSYNEQFF. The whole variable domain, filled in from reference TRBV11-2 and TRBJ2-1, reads EAGVAQSPRYKIIEKRQSVAFWCNPISGHATLYWYQQILGQGPKLLIQFQNNGVVDDSQLPKDRFSAERLKGVDSTLKIQPAKLEDSAVYLCASSPRWTSGASSYNEQFFGPGTRLTVL.